This TCR beta chain was documented in a study of blood T cells in healthy people across ages. Study-wide context: Capturing about one barcoded beta molecule per two T cells was achieved by template switching.

A sample-barcoded 5' primer and a J-beta primer mix were used in a second PCR of roughly 6 to 11 cycles. Each CDR3 protein is one row after TCRdb ran MiXCR on the 5' RACE reads. Of approximately 770,000 distinct CDR3 sequences listed, roughly 64% were seen once; the top ten hold over 20%. CDR1 and CDR2 from the germline V gene are SEHNR and FQNEAQ (reference sequence). Trimming took off 7 bases at V and 6 bases at J, with 12 bases between the two ends. The CDR3 extends over 13 amino acids. V is TRBV7-9 and J is TRBJ2-2; perhaps D is TRBD1 or TRBD2 (6 bases each). The material sequenced was blood. The receptor was isolated from a young man in good health. The CDR3 DNA is TGTGCCAGCACCGAGGGGGGATCCGGGGAGCTGTTTTTT. Its translation is CASTEGGSGELFF.